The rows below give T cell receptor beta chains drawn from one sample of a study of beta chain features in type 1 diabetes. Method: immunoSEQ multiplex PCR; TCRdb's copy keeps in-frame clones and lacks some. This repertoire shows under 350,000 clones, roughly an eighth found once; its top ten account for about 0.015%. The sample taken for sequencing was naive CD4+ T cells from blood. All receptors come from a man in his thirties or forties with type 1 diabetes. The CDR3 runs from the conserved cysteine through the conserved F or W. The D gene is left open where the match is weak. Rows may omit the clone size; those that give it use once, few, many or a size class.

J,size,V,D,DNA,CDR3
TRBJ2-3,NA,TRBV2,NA,TGTGCCAGCAGTGTAATAGCAGGGAATACGCAGTATTTT,CASSVIAGNTQYF
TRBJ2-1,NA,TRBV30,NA,TGTGCCTGGGGGAGGTTTGATGAGCAGTTCTTC,CAWGRFDEQFF
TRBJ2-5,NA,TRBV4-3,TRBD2,TGCGCCAGCAGCCAAGTAGTGCCTAGCGGAGGGTGGGAGACCCAGTACTTC,CASSQVVPSGGWETQYF
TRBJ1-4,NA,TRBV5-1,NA,TGCGCCAGCAGCCCCGAGTCAACTAATGAAAAACTGTTTTTT,CASSPESTNEKLFF
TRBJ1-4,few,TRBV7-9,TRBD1,TGTGCCAGCAGCTCCCATTTCGGGACAGTTAATGAAAAACTGTTTTTT,CASSSHFGTVNEKLFF
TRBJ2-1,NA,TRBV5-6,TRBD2,TGTGCCAGCAGCTTGACTAGCGGGAGAGTGCGGTTCTTC,CASSLTSGRVRFF
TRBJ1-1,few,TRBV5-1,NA,TGCGCCAGCAGCTTGACAGAGAACACTGAAGCTTTCTTT,CASSLTENTEAFF
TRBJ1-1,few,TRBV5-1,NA,TGCGCCAGCAGCTCGACACAGGGTCTGGGCACTGAAGCTTTCTTT,CASSSTQGLGTEAFF
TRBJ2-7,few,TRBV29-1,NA,TGCAGCGTTGGTCCAGGGACCTACGAGCAGTACTTC,CSVGPGTYEQYF
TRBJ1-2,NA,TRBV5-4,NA,TGTGCCAGCAGCTCAGGACAGAATCCTAACTATGGCTACACCTTC,CASSSGQNPNYGYTF
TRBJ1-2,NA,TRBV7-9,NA,TGTGCCAGCAGCCGCATGGGGACTGACGGCTACACCTTC,CASSRMGTDGYTF
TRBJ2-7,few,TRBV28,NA,TGTGCCAGCAGTTCGACTGGCCTGTCCCTCGAGCAGTACTTC,CASSSTGLSLEQYF
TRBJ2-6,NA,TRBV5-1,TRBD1,TGCGCCAGCGACGCCGGACAGGGGAGGTCTGGGGCCAACGTCCTGACTTTC,CASDAGQGRSGANVLTF
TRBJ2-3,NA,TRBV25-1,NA,TGTGCCAGCACGGCAGGCCTTGGGGCTGATACGCAGTATTTT,CASTAGLGADTQYF
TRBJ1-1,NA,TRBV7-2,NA,TGTGCCAGCACCTTACATCCGGGAGGGTACACTGAAGCTTTCTTT,CASTLHPGGYTEAFF
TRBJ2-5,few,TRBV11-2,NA,TGTGCCAGCAGCTTCGGGGCAGGGGCATCGAAGACCCAGTACTTC,CASSFGAGASKTQYF
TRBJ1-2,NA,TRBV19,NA,TGTGCCAGTAGTCGCAGGGGTGACTATGGCTACACCTTC,CASSRRGDYGYTF
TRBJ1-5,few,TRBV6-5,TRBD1,TGTGCCAGCAGACCTACAGGGGGAAGCAATCAGCCCCAGCATTTT,CASRPTGGSNQPQHF
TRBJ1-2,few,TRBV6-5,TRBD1,TGTGCCAGCAGAACGACAGGGGGCGGCTATGGCTACACCTTC,CASRTTGGGYGYTF
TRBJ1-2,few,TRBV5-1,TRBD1,TGCGCCAGCAGCCCAGGACAGGGGGTCGCTGGCTACACCTTC,CASSPGQGVAGYTF
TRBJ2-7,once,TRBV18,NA,TGTGCCAGCTCATACGCTGCGGCCTCGCCTAGAGGGGAGCAGTACTTC,CASSYAAASPRGEQYF